These 32 T cell receptor beta chains share one sample of origin, sequenced in a study of T cell responses to AZD1222 COVID-19 vaccine (dated by TCRdb to the early 2020s). Library method: the immunoSEQ multiplex PCR assay. TCRdb retrieved this table from immuneACCESS and kept in-frame rearrangements only. Not all clones are present; in checked studies, unresolved V genes account for under half, and no reason is known for the remainder. Within this sample are 150,000 to 200,000 clones, with roughly 88% of them counted one time only. The ten largest clonotypes hold 11% of the sample. The time point tag for this specimen amounts to: about 28 days (+/-7) after the second vaccine dose. Sequencing used peripheral blood, obtained 28 days after the second AZD1222 dose. The receptors here all came from an adult who received the AZD1222 COVID-19 vaccine.

The chain is built from TRBV6-5 and TRBJ1-4; TRBD1 matches 9 bases. V trimming: 6 bases; J trimming: 7 bases; junction bases outside the gene matches: 9. This CDR3 has 15 residues. Germline V CDR1 and CDR2: MNHEY, SVGAGI. The CDR3 sequence: CASRAPGQGREKLFF. CDR3 DNA: TGTGCCAGCAGAGCACCGGGACAGGGCCGTGAAAAACTGTTTTTT.

This chain links TRBV6-2 or TRBV6-3 with TRBJ2-7; 8 bases match TRBD2. Unmatched junction bases numbered 5, after V lost 5 bases and J lost 2 bases. Germline loops: CDR1 MNHEY, CDR2 SVGEGT. The CDR3 contains 14 residues. CDR3 protein: CASSPSGGTYEQYF. The CDR3 DNA reads TGTGCCAGCAGTCCAAGCGGGGGAACCTACGAGCAGTACTTC.

A remark on this clone: This same CDR3 is encoded by further DNA sequences in the sample. The rearrangement joins TRBV19 to TRBJ1-5; TRBD1 agrees at 8 bases. This CDR3 contains 14 residues. V lost 4 bases, J lost 7 bases, and 6 bases stayed unmatched. Germline CDR1 and CDR2: LNHDA and SQIVND (reference sequence). CDR3 amino acids: CASSTGQGGQPQHF. The CDR3 DNA is TGTGCCAGTAGTACCGGACAGGGCGGGCAGCCCCAGCATTTT.

This chain connects TRBV10-3 to TRBJ2-7; 7 bases line up with TRBD2. Trimming removed 2 bases from V and 4 bases from J; junction bases left unmatched: 5. From germline, CDR1 is ENHRY and CDR2 SYGVKD. The CDR3 covers 14 residues. DNA for the CDR3: TGTGCCATCAGTGAGCAGCCGGGAGGATACGAGCAGTACTTC. This encodes CAISEQPGGYEQYF.

The chain carries TRBV5-1 and TRBJ1-6, with 9 nucleotides matching TRBD1. Germline CDR1 and CDR2: SGHRS and YFSETQ. The CDR3 covers 15 residues. Trimming removed 7 bases from V and 5 bases from J; junction bases left unmatched: 7. The CDR3 loop is CASGTGGAHNSPLHF. CDR3 DNA sequence: TGCGCCAGCGGTACAGGGGGCGCCCATAATTCACCCCTCCACTTT.

J is TRBJ1-4 and V is TRBV18; TRBD1 matches 8 bases. The CDR3 consists of 15 residues. V shed 0 bases, J shed 8 bases, and the junction held 5 bases outside the gene matches. Looked up from germline, CDR1 is KGHSH and CDR2 is LQKENI. The DNA for the CDR3 is TGTGCCAGCTCACCACCCTCGGACAGGGCGGAAAAACTGTTTTTT. Residues: CASSPPSDRAEKLFF.

The chain couples TRBV14 to TRBJ1-1; no reliable D call. The germline V gene has CDR1 SGHDN and CDR2 FVKESK. The CDR3 is made up of 15 amino acids. Trimming took 0 bases from V and 4 from J, leaving 12 bases between them. The CDR3 region is CASSQDLGLTTEAFF. The CDR3 DNA sequence: TGTGCCAGCAGCCAAGATTTAGGGTTAACCACTGAAGCTTTCTTT. The whole variable domain, filled in from reference TRBV14 and TRBJ1-1, reads EAGVTQFPSHSVIEKGQTVTLRCDPISGHDNLYWYRRVMGKEIKFLLHFVKESKQDESGMPNNRFLAERTGGTYSTLKVQPAELEDSGVYFCASSQDLGLTTEAFFGQGTRLTVV.

The CDR3 nucleotides read TGTGCCAGCAGCCGGGGACAGGGTTTTGGCTACACCTTC. As protein: CASSRGQGFGYTF. The chain carries TRBV11-2 and TRBJ1-2; 9 bases match TRBD1. The CDR3 covers 13 residues. The J segment lost 7 bases and the V segment lost 5 bases, leaving 5 bases of the junction unmatched. Germline V gene data show CDR1 as SGHAT and CDR2 as FQNNGV.

This clone was observed once. The V call is TRBV5-1, the J call TRBJ2-3; D uncertain. V shed 4 bases and J shed 1 base, with 13 bases lying between them. The CDR3 consists of 15 residues. Germline V gene lookup returns CDR1 SGHRS and CDR2 YFSETQ. The CDR3 DNA reads TGCGCCAGCAGCCTCAGGAATCTTGGCACAGATACGCAGTATTTT. It translates to CASSLRNLGTDTQYF. Full variable domain (remainder filled in from reference TRBV5-1 and TRBJ2-3): KAGVTQTPRYLIKTRGQQVTLSCSPISGHRSVSWYQQTPGQGLQFLFEYFSETQRNKGNFPGRFSGRQFSNSRSEMNVSTLELGDSALYLCASSLRNLGTDTQYFGPGTRLTVL.

V usage is TRBV6-5 and J usage is TRBJ1-5; 8 positions match TRBD1. CDR1 is MNHEY and CDR2 is SVGAGI in the germline V gene. After removal of 6 bases from V and 0 bases from J, the junction contained 4 bases not matched to a gene. CDR3 length equals 15 residues. In DNA, the CDR3 is TGTGCCAGCAGCAGGGGGCGGTATAGCAATCAGCCCCAGCATTTT. Translating gives CASSRGRYSNQPQHF.

The chain has TRBV5-4 and TRBJ2-7; 7 nucleotides agree with TRBD2. J lost 7 bases, V lost 4 bases, and 11 bases had no gene match. The CDR3 totals 14 residues. CDR1 and CDR2 from the germline V gene are SGHNT and YYREEE (reference sequence). The DNA for the CDR3 is TGTGCCAGCAGCCCCACGGGGGGACGGGGAGAGCAGTACTTC. It yields the protein CASSPTGGRGEQYF.

This rearrangement joins TRBV4-3 to TRBJ1-4, with 7 bases matching TRBD1. J was trimmed by 3 bases and V by 1 base; bases with no gene match: 8. Germline V gene sequence: CDR1 LGHNA, CDR2 YSLEER. The CDR3 spans 17 residues. The CDR3: CASSQVGAGTANEKLFF. The CDR3 DNA reads as TGCGCCAGCAGCCAAGTTGGGGCCGGGACAGCTAATGAAAAACTGTTTTTT.

The CDR3 loop is CASIQGLNTEAFF. For the CDR3, the DNA is TGTGCCAGCATACAGGGCCTAAACACTGAAGCTTTCTTT. This chain connects TRBV2 to TRBJ1-1, with D maybe TRBD1 (6 bases). The germline CDR1 and CDR2 sequences are SNHLY and FYNNEI. This CDR3 spans 13 amino acids. The V gene lost 7 bases and the J gene lost 2 bases, with 11 bases spanning the gap.

The rearrangement links TRBV30 to TRBJ1-6; possibly TRBD1 for D (6 bases). In germline, CDR1 is GTSNPN, CDR2 SVGIG (reference sequence). The CDR3 sequence is 12 residues long. The V end lost 0 bases, the J end lost 13 bases, and 10 bases lay between the germline ends. In DNA form, the CDR3 reads TGTGCCTGGAGTGTACTGAGGGGGCCCCTCCACTTT. Amino acid sequence: CAWSVLRGPLHF.

With regard to this clone: The junction departs from the called germline gene at one end, perhaps through a read error. The chain employs TRBV15 and TRBJ1-2, with D perhaps TRBD1 (6 bases). Germline V gene lookup returns CDR1 LNHNV and CDR2 YYDKDF (reference sequence). The CDR3 is 16 residues long. CDR3 residues: CATSRDLGQINYGHTF. In DNA, the CDR3 is TGTGCCACCAGCAGAGATCTTGGACAGATCAACTATGGCCACACCTTC. Combining the CDR3 with reference TRBV15 and TRBJ1-2 gives the whole variable domain DAMVIQNPRYQVTQFGKPVTLSCSQTLNHNVMYWYQQKSSQAPKLLFHYYDKDFNNEADTPDNFQSRRPNTSFCFLDIRSPGLGDTAMYLCATSRDLGQINYGHTFGSGTRLTVV.

The V call is TRBV12-3 or TRBV12-4, the J call TRBJ1-2; D gene unclear. The CDR3 consists of 12 residues. V lost 4 bases and J lost 7, with 10 bases in between. The CDR3 sequence is CASSSQESGYTF. The CDR3, as DNA: TGTGCCAGCAGTTCGCAAGAGAGTGGCTACACCTTC.

The V call is TRBV5-4, the J call TRBJ2-7; D is tentatively TRBD1 or TRBD2 (5 bases each). The CDR3 is made up of 13 amino acids. Germline-derived CDR1 and CDR2 are SGHNT and YYREEE (reference sequence). V dropped 3 bases and J dropped 2 bases, with 9 bases sitting between them. CDR3 protein: CASSSGQTYEQYF. CDR3 DNA: TGTGCCAGCAGCTCGGGGCAGACCTACGAGCAGTACTTC.

The chain joins TRBV5-1 to TRBJ2-1; TRBD2 might be the D (6 bases). Germline CDR1 is SGHRS and CDR2 is YFSETQ. V lost 7 bases and J 9 bases, leaving 17 bases between the germline ends. The CDR3 extends over 13 amino acids. CDR3 region: CASRPGEAPEQFF. The CDR3 DNA is TGCGCCAGCCGACCGGGGGAGGCGCCTGAGCAGTTCTTC.

This clone appeared a single time. This chain links TRBV24-1 with TRBJ2-3, with D possibly being TRBD1 or TRBD2 (6 bases each). Germline-derived CDR1 and CDR2 are KGHDR and SFDVKD. This CDR3 has 13 residues. Trimming left V 6 bases short and J 1 base short, with 7 bases between. CDR3 nucleotide sequence: TGTGCCACCAGTAGGGGGGGCACAGATACGCAGTATTTT. Translated: CATSRGGTDTQYF.

The chain couples TRBV2 to TRBJ1-5; tentative D call: TRBD1 (5 bases). The V gene's germline CDR1 is SNHLY and CDR2 FYNNEI. V was pared by 10 bases and J by 3 bases, with 13 bases between. The CDR3 spans 13 residues. CDR3 sequence reads: CATLRDSNQPQHF. Written as DNA, the CDR3 is TGTGCCACACTCCGGGACTCCAATCAGCCCCAGCATTTT.

The chain uses TRBV30 and TRBJ1-1; no clear D gene. The germline gives CDR1 GTSNPN, CDR2 SVGIG (reference sequence). The V end lost 5 bases, the J end lost 0 bases, and 13 bases lay between the germline ends. CDR3 length: 14 amino acids. The CDR3 sequence: CAWGRRTMNTEAFF. In DNA form, the CDR3 reads TGTGCCTGGGGGAGGCGGACCATGAACACTGAAGCTTTCTTT. The full variable domain, rest sourced from reference TRBV30 and TRBJ1-1, is SQTIHQWPATLVQPVGSPLSLECTVEGTSNPNLYWYRQAAGRGLQLLFYSVGIGQISSEVPQNLSASRPQDRQFILSSKKLLLSDSGFYLCAWGRRTMNTEAFFGQGTRLTVV.

The chain is built from TRBV6-5 and TRBJ2-7; no reliable D call. V was cut by 6 bases and J by 6 bases, with 9 bases left in between. Germline CDR1 reads MNHEY; CDR2 reads SVGAGI. The CDR3 is made up of 11 amino acids. The CDR3: CASRDPGEQYF. The CDR3 nucleotides are TGTGCCAGCAGAGACCCGGGCGAGCAGTACTTC.

The rearrangement joins TRBV19 to TRBJ1-1; TRBD1 might be the D (5 bases). The CDR3 consists of 14 residues. Germline assignment: CDR1 LNHDA and CDR2 SQIVND (reference sequence). Trimming shortened V by 7 bases and J by 0 bases, and 12 bases separated the two germline ends. The DNA for the CDR3 is TGTGCCAGTACCCCTGCGGGGGTGAACACTGAAGCTTTCTTT. It encodes CASTPAGVNTEAFF.

This rearrangement joins TRBV7-9 to TRBJ1-4; D gene ambiguous. CDR3 size: 17 residues. The germline V gene encodes CDR1 SEHNR and CDR2 FQNEAQ (reference sequence). The V end lost 4 bases, the J end lost 3 bases, and 18 bases lay between the germline ends. The CDR3 loop reads CASSSRGSGSANEKLFF. CDR3 DNA sequence: TGTGCCAGCAGCTCCCGCGGGAGCGGGTCGGCTAATGAAAAACTGTTTTTT. Drawing the rest from reference TRBV7-9 and TRBJ1-4, the complete variable domain is DTGVSQNPRHKITKRGQNVTFRCDPISEHNRLYWYRQTLGQGPEFLTYFQNEAQLEKSRLLSDRFSAERPKGSFSTLEIQRTEQGDSAMYLCASSSRGSGSANEKLFFGSGTQLSVL.

A single count supports this clone. V is TRBV29-1 and J is TRBJ2-1, with D tentatively TRBD1 (5 bases). V lost 4 bases to trimming and J lost 8 bases, with 9 bases between them. In germline, CDR1 is SQVTM, CDR2 ANQGSEA. The CDR3 consists of 11 residues. CDR3 sequence (DNA): TGCAGCGTTGGATGGGGCTATGAGCAGTTCTTC. Protein: CSVGWGYEQFF.

The chain links TRBV6-2 or TRBV6-3 to TRBJ1-2; 7 bases are shared with TRBD1. CDR1 is MNHEY, CDR2 SVGEGT, per germline. With V trimmed by 0 bases and J by 6 bases, 4 bases remained unmatched. CDR3 length: 14 residues. The DNA for the CDR3 is TGTGCCAGCAGTTACTCCGACAGGGCTGATGGCTACACCTTC. It yields the protein CASSYSDRADGYTF.

The chain couples TRBV29-1 to TRBJ1-1; tentative D call: TRBD1 (6 bases). The CDR3 length is 14 residues. Germline V lookup: CDR1 SQVTM, CDR2 ANQGSEA. V was clipped by 7 bases and J by 7 bases, with 22 bases between them. Written as DNA, the CDR3 is TGCAGCGCCGGATGGGGCAGGGGCCGTTTTGAAGCTTTCTTT. It is translated as CSAGWGRGRFEAFF.

V is TRBV7-2 and J is TRBJ2-7; D gene unclear. Germline CDR1 SGHTA, CDR2 FQGNSA. The V end was cut by 1 base, the J end by 2 bases, with 9 bases between. The CDR3 is made up of 14 amino acids. CDR3 nucleotides: TGTGCCAGCAGCTTAGAAAGGGTTCCCTACGAGCAGTACTTC. Its translation: CASSLERVPYEQYF.

This clone was counted only a few times. The chain carries TRBV5-1 and TRBJ2-7; D ambiguous. From germline, CDR1 is SGHRS and CDR2 YFSETQ. The CDR3 sequence is 14 residues long. Trimming cost V 3 bases and J 2 bases, with 12 bases left between them. The CDR3 loop is CASSSVGRPYEQYF. CDR3 DNA sequence: TGCGCCAGCAGCTCGGTTGGGCGCCCCTACGAGCAGTACTTC. The full variable domain, in which reference TRBV5-1 and TRBJ2-7 provide the parts outside the CDR3, is KAGVTQTPRYLIKTRGQQVTLSCSPISGHRSVSWYQQTPGQGLQFLFEYFSETQRNKGNFPGRFSGRQFSNSRSEMNVSTLELGDSALYLCASSSVGRPYEQYFGPGTRLTVT.

The chain employs TRBV7-9 and TRBJ1-1, with TRBD1 identical over 10 bases. The CDR3 is made up of 15 amino acids. V shed 5 bases and J 5 bases; nucleotides not matched to a gene: 8. CDR1 and CDR2 from the germline V gene are SEHNR and FQNEAQ (reference sequence). The CDR3 sequence: CASSPTDRGWTEAFF. The DNA of the CDR3 is TGTGCCAGCAGCCCCACGGACAGGGGGTGGACTGAAGCTTTCTTT.

The J gene is TRBJ1-1, the V gene TRBV6-5; 9 nucleotides match TRBD1. CDR3 length equals 13 residues. V lost 11 bases and J lost 4; bases outside the gene matches: 8. Germline loops: CDR1 MNHEY, CDR2 SVGAGI. CDR3: CAETGGSGTEAFF. In nucleotides, the CDR3 is TGTGCCGAGACAGGGGGGTCCGGCACTGAAGCTTTCTTT.

The rearrangement uses TRBV10-3 and TRBJ2-5; D tentatively reads TRBD1 or TRBD2 (5 bases each). V was cut by 9 bases and J by 2 bases, with 16 bases left in between. The CDR3 extends over 14 amino acids. Per germline, CDR1 ENHRY and CDR2 SYGVKD. The CDR3 sequence: CAIKRGARQETQYF. The CDR3 coding sequence is TGTGCCATAAAGAGAGGGGCGAGACAAGAGACCCAGTACTTC.